The 14 T cell receptor beta chains listed next were all sequenced from one sample in a study of T cells in Graves' hyperthyroidism and ophthalmopathy (dated by TCRdb to about 2019). Library preparation used multiplex PCR. The sequencer was an Illumina HiSeq 2000. The TCR beta CDR3 regions were amplified from the RNA transcripts. For the first round of RT-PCR on the TCR CDR3, the HTBI primer set was used together with the Qiagen OneStep RT-PCR kit. The raw public reads went through TCRdb reprocessing: fastp at Q25, MiXCR clone calling, in-frame beta chains kept. Identical CDR3 protein sequences are pooled into one entry, listed with their most common genes and DNA. The sample table contains a few hundred thousand distinct CDR3 sequences; only one count was recorded for around 20% of them. The ten largest clonotypes hold approximately 25% of the sample. The sequenced material came from blood. The source is a man aged 18 to 29 with Graves' hyperthyroidism.

This clonotype was counted only a few times. This chain uses TRBV5-1 with TRBJ2-7; TRBD2 aligns across 11 bases. From germline, CDR1 is SGHRS and CDR2 YFSETQ. The CDR3 loop spans 16 amino acids. V was clipped by 2 bases and J by 2 bases; unmatched bases: 6. The CDR3 nucleotides are TGCGCCAGCAGCTTAACCGGGACTAGCGGAGCCTACGAGCAGTACTTC. Protein sequence: CASSLTGTSGAYEQYF.

This clonotype occurred many times. V and J are TRBV2 and TRBJ2-5; D may be TRBD1 (5 bases). There are 13 residues in the CDR3. Between the trimmed V and J ends, which lost 6 bases and 3 bases, there was a span of 11 bases. Germline V lookup: CDR1 SNHLY, CDR2 FYNNEI. CDR3 bases: TGTGCCAGCAGCCGTCTAGGGGAAGAGACCCAGTACTTC. Residues: CASSRLGEETQYF.

This clonotype was recorded a few times. This rearrangement joins TRBV5-1 to TRBJ2-4; tentatively, D is TRBD2 (5 bases). V lost 4 bases and J 3 bases, leaving 14 bases between the germline ends. The CDR3 runs to 15 residues. CDR1 SGHRS and CDR2 YFSETQ come from the germline V gene. CDR3 region: CASSPPGGGKNIQYF. The CDR3 DNA reads TGCGCCAGCAGCCCGCCCGGTGGAGGCAAAAACATTCAGTACTTC.

Many counts were recorded for this clonotype. The chain couples TRBV28 to TRBJ2-7; 7 bases agree with TRBD1. The germline CDR1 and CDR2 sequences are MDHEN and SYDVKM. This CDR3 contains 14 residues. The V segment lost 6 bases and the J segment 3 bases; nucleotides outside the gene matches: 8. This CDR3 is CASSNRDRVYEQYF. CDR3 nucleotides: TGTGCCAGCAGCAACCGGGACAGAGTCTACGAGCAGTACTTC.

In this sample, this clonotype turned up many times. The V and J genes are TRBV28 and TRBJ1-2; 8 nucleotides align to TRBD1. CDR1 MDHEN and CDR2 SYDVKM come from the germline V gene. J was trimmed by 3 bases and V by 5 bases; bases with no gene match: 5. CDR3 length: 14 amino acids. CDR3 sequence: CASSRTGTDYGYTF. The CDR3 nucleotides are TGTGCCAGCAGTCGGACAGGGACGGACTATGGCTACACCTTC.

This clonotype was picked up many times. J is TRBJ2-5 and V is TRBV7-7, with D possibly being TRBD1 (5 bases). The V end lost 5 bases, the J end lost 2 bases, and 9 bases lay between the germline ends. Per germline, CDR1 SSHAT and CDR2 FNYEAQ (reference sequence). The CDR3 covers 13 residues. The CDR3 spells CASSPDRQETQYF. CDR3 DNA sequence: TGTGCCAGCAGCCCCGACAGACAAGAGACCCAGTACTTC.

Worth noting for this clonotype: One base away lies a much larger clone, so this may be a sequencing read error. Lacking the conserved final phenylalanine or tryptophan, this CDR3 likely reflects a read error. V gene TRBV28 combines with J gene TRBJ1-5; possible D gene TRBD1, 5 bases. V gave up 5 bases and J gave up 2 bases, with 13 bases separating them. CDR3 length equals 15 residues. Germline V gene sequence: CDR1 MDHEN, CDR2 SYDVKM. The CDR3 reads CASSLRDLGNQPQHV. The DNA for the CDR3 is TGTGCCAGCAGTCTCAGGGATTTGGGCAATCAGCCCCAGCATGTT.

This clonotype came up a few times. This may be a read error, as it is one base from a much larger clone. The chain employs TRBV7-8 and TRBJ1-1, with D unclear. The CDR3 totals 13 residues. From germline, CDR1 is SGHVS and CDR2 FQNEAQ. The CDR3 loop is CASRPPYGTEACF. CDR3 DNA sequence: TGTGCCAGCCGACCACCGTATGGCACTGAAGCTTGCTTT.

Many counts were recorded for this clonotype. The DNA for the CDR3 is TGTGCCAGCAGTTGGGGGATGAGAACTGAAGCTTTCTTT. It is translated as CASSWGMRTEAFF. This chain links TRBV12-3 or TRBV12-4 with TRBJ1-1; perhaps TRBD1 as D (5 bases). CDR3 length: 13 residues. With 4 bases removed from V and 5 bases from J, the gap between germline ends came to 11 bases.

This clonotype was found a few times. This chain links TRBV6-1 with TRBJ1-2, with no clear D. V lost 6 bases and J lost 0, with 8 bases in between. CDR3 size: 13 residues. The germline CDR1 and CDR2 sequences are MNHNS and SASEGT. The CDR3 loop reads CASSLTSNYGYTF. CDR3 DNA: TGTGCCAGCAGCCTGACCTCTAACTATGGCTACACCTTC.

The chain combines TRBV24-1 with TRBJ2-5; TRBD1 agrees at 7 bases. CDR3 length: 16 amino acids. Trimming took 4 bases from V and 2 from J; bases not matched to a gene: 9. Germline values: CDR1 KGHDR, CDR2 SFDVKD. DNA of the CDR3: TGTGCCACCAGTGAATCTGACAGGGCCCCACAAGAGACCCAGTACTTC. Translating gives CATSESDRAPQETQYF.

This chain uses TRBV19 with TRBJ1-6, with TRBD1 matching 12 bases. The germline CDR1 and CDR2 sequences are LNHDA and SQIVND (reference sequence). After removal of 6 bases from V and 14 bases from J, the junction contained 8 bases not matched to a gene. CDR3 size: 14 residues. The CDR3 DNA follows: TGTGCCAGTAGAACCGGGACAGGGGGCGGGACCCTCCACTTT. It specifies CASRTGTGGGTLHF.

This clonotype was seen ten or more times. The chain employs TRBV2 and TRBJ1-1, with 7 bases fitting TRBD1. CDR3 size: 12 residues. The germline V gene has CDR1 SNHLY and CDR2 FYNNEI. Losses at the gene ends were 5 bases for V and 10 bases for J; bases not matched to a gene: 7. The CDR3 coding sequence is TGTGCCAGCAGTCTTACAGGGGATTCAGCTTTCTTT. Amino acid sequence: CASSLTGDSAFF.

This clonotype was seen at least ten times. The chain uses TRBV18 and TRBJ2-7; 7 nucleotides match TRBD1. Germline trimming cut 6 bases from V and 3 bases from J; bases unmatched to any gene: 8. Germline lookup yields CDR1 KGHSH and CDR2 LQKENI. This CDR3 comprises 14 residues. This CDR3 is CASSTDRIHYEQYF. The CDR3 DNA is TGTGCCAGCTCTACGGACAGGATACACTACGAGCAGTACTTC.